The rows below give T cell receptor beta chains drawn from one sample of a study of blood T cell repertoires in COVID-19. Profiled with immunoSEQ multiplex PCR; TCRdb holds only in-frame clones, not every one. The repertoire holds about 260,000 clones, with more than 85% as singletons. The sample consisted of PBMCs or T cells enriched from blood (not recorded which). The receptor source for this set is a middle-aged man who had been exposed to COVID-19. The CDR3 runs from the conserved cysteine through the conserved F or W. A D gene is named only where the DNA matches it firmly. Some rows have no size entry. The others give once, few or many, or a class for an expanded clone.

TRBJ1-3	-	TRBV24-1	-	TGTGCCACCAAAAAAGACTTCACTACAGGGTTCTCTGGAAACACCATATATTTT	CATKKDFTTGFSGNTIYF
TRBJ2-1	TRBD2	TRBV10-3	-	TGTGCCATCAGTAGCGGGATCTACAATGAGCAGTTCTTC	CAISSGIYNEQFF
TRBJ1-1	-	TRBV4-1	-	TGCGCCAGCAGCCAAGCCAGGGAAACTGAAGCTTTCTTT	CASSQARETEAFF
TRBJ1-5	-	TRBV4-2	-	TGTGCCAGGAATCCCCGGGTTGGAAGCAATCAGCCCCAGCATTTT	CARNPRVGSNQPQHF
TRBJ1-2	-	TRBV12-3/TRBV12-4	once	TGTGCCAGCAGTCCCGGTAAAGGCTACACCTTC	CASSPGKGYTF
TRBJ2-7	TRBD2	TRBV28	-	TGTGCCAGCAGTTTGAGGACTAGCGGAACCTACGAGCAGTACTTC	CASSLRTSGTYEQYF
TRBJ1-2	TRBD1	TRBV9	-	TGTGCCAGCAGCGCGATTAGACAGGGAGGCTACACCTTC	CASSAIRQGGYTF
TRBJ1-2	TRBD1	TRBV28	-	TGTGCCAGCACGTTCACAGGGGTAGGTGGCTACACCTTC	CASTFTGVGGYTF
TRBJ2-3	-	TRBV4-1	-	TGCGCCAGCAGCCAAGGCAGGGCGTGGACAGATACGCAGTATTTT	CASSQGRAWTDTQYF
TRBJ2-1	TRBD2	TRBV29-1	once	TGCAGCGTTGAAGGGACTAGCGGGAGGGTAAACTACAATGAGCAGTTCTTC	CSVEGTSGRVNYNEQFF